The clone carrying this T cell receptor (beta chain) was recorded many times. The CDR3 length is 15 residues. Trimming left V 6 bases short and J 3 bases short, with 18 bases between. Template material for amplifying TCR beta CDR3 regions consisted of RNA transcripts. RT-PCR in the first round (using the HTBI primer set) targeted the TCR CDR3. A single record per CDR3 protein comes from TCRdb applying MiXCR to the multiplex PCR reads. The profile covers approximately 610,000 distinct CDR3 sequences, with under 15% appearing a single time and 4.3% taken by the ten largest. This specimen comes from a study of T cells in Graves' hyperthyroidism and ophthalmopathy.

The sequenced sample consisted of blood. V is TRBV12-3 or TRBV12-4 and J is TRBJ2-7; maybe TRBD2 (6 bases). This TCR came from a middle-aged woman with Graves' ophthalmopathy. The CDR3 loop reads CASRGGTQGNYEQYF. CDR3 nucleotides: TGTGCCAGCAGAGGAGGGACGCAGGGAAACTACGAGCAGTACTTC.